The 28 T cell receptor beta chains in this list originate from one sample, sequenced in a study of T cells in localized non-small cell lung cancer. The method was immunoSEQ multiplex PCR; TCRdb's version includes in-frame clones alone and lacks a portion of them. The sample shows over 2,500 clones, about 39% of them seen only once. The input for sequencing was normal lung tissue next to the tumor, taken before any cancer treatment. Receptor source: a woman aged 35 to 69 with stage II squamous cell lung carcinoma.

The V and J genes are TRBV18 and TRBJ1-5; maybe TRBD1 (6 bases). This CDR3 contains 15 residues. From germline, CDR1 is KGHSH and CDR2 LQKENI. V dropped 5 bases and J dropped 0 bases, with 11 bases sitting between them. The CDR3 protein is CASSARGDSNQPQHF. As DNA, the CDR3 is TGTGCCAGCTCAGCCAGGGGAGATAGCAATCAGCCCCAGCATTTT. Together with reference TRBV18 and TRBJ1-5, the CDR3 gives the full variable domain: NAGVMQNPRHLVRRRGQEARLRCSPMKGHSHVYWYRQLPEEGLKFMVYLQKENIIDESGMPKERFSAEFPKEGPSILRIQQVVRGDSAAYFCASSARGDSNQPQHFGDGTRLSIL.

This sequence joins TRBV15 and TRBJ2-3; 10 bases match TRBD2. V lost 1 base to trimming and J lost 0 bases; unmatched junction nucleotides: 1. This CDR3 region has 16 residues. Germline V gives CDR1 LNHNV, CDR2 YYDKDF (reference sequence). CDR3 nucleotides: TGTGCCACCAGCAGAGGGACTAGCGGTAGCACAGATACGCAGTATTTT. Encoded protein: CATSRGTSGSTDTQYF.

This clone came up a few times. The CDR3 DNA follows: TGTGCCAGCAGCCCCCGGGGAGGGGGCCCCCAAGAGACCCAGTACTTC. It specifies CASSPRGGGPQETQYF. This chain joins TRBV11-3 and TRBJ2-5, with D perhaps being TRBD1 or TRBD2 (7 bases each). V shed 5 bases and J shed 1 base, with 17 bases lying between them. CDR1 SGHNT and CDR2 YENEEA come from the germline V gene. The length of the CDR3 is 16 residues.

This chain links TRBV9 with TRBJ2-1, with D perhaps matching TRBD2 (7 bases). From germline, CDR1 is SGDLS and CDR2 YYNGEE. The CDR3 is 17 amino acids. The V end lost 0 bases, the J end lost 2 bases, and 15 bases lay between the germline ends. The CDR3 spells CASSVVPVGGPYNEQFF. In DNA, the CDR3 is TGTGCCAGCAGCGTAGTACCGGTCGGGGGGCCCTACAATGAGCAGTTCTTC.

This chain uses TRBV29-1 with TRBJ1-1, with TRBD1 matching 8 bases. Germline V CDR1 and CDR2: SQVTM, ANQGSEA. This CDR3 contains 13 residues. Losses at the gene ends were 6 bases for V and 4 bases for J; bases not matched to a gene: 7. CDR3 in DNA: TGCAGCGTGAGCAGGGGGCGCATCACTGAAGCTTTCTTT. Translated: CSVSRGRITEAFF.

The rearrangement joins TRBV6-8 to TRBJ2-3; TRBD2 agrees at 10 bases. The CDR3 sequence is 15 residues long. Germline CDR1 reads MNHGY; CDR2 reads SAAAGT. Germline trimming cut 6 bases from V and 0 bases from J; bases unmatched to any gene: 3. CDR3 in amino acids: CASRTSGSSTDTQYF. In nucleotides, the CDR3 is TGTGCCAGCAGGACTAGCGGGTCTAGCACAGATACGCAGTATTTT.

This rearrangement joins TRBV28 to TRBJ2-7, with D perhaps being TRBD1 or TRBD2 (6 bases each). Per the germline V gene, CDR1 is MDHEN and CDR2 is SYDVKM. V was clipped by 0 bases and J by 0 bases, with 9 bases between them. This CDR3 is 15 amino acids long. CDR3 amino acids: CASSLWSGASYEQYF. The DNA for the CDR3 is TGTGCCAGCAGTTTATGGTCGGGGGCCTCCTACGAGCAGTACTTC. The full variable domain, completed using reference TRBV28 and TRBJ2-7, is DVKVTQSSRYLVKRTGEKVFLECVQDMDHENMFWYRQDPGLGLRLIYFSYDVKMKEKGDIPEGYSVSREKKERFSLILESASTNQTSMYLCASSLWSGASYEQYFGPGTRLTVT.

The genes are TRBV29-1 and TRBJ1-2, with 11 bases lining up with TRBD1. V gave up 6 bases and J gave up 6 bases; unmatched junction bases: 6. Germline V gene sequence: CDR1 SQVTM, CDR2 ANQGSEA. This CDR3 region has 13 residues. CDR3 bases: TGCAGCGTCGGACAGGGGGCCCCGAATGGCTACACCTTC. Its protein product is CSVGQGAPNGYTF.

This chain links TRBV11-3 with TRBJ2-3, with a possible D match to TRBD2 (5 bases). Trimming stripped 3 bases from V and 2 bases from J, with 15 bases between. The CDR3 has 16 residues. CDR1 is SGHNT and CDR2 is YENEEA in the germline V gene. The CDR3, as DNA: TGTGCCAGCAGCTTCCCTCGGACGAGGGTCACAGATACGCAGTATTTT. Residues: CASSFPRTRVTDTQYF.

The rearrangement uses TRBV29-1 and TRBJ2-2; no clear D. CDR1 SQVTM and CDR2 ANQGSEA come from the germline V gene. Trimming took off 7 bases at V and 1 base at J, with 10 bases between the two ends. This CDR3 is 13 amino acids long. The CDR3, as DNA: TGCAGCGCTCCGGCCCGGAACACCGGGGAGCTGTTTTTT. Translation gives CSAPARNTGELFF.

V usage is TRBV6-8 and J usage is TRBJ1-2; 9 bases agree with TRBD1. The germline CDR1 and CDR2 sequences are MNHGY and SAAAGT. V shed 4 bases and J 8 bases; nucleotides not matched to a gene: 8. The CDR3 contains 14 residues. The DNA for the CDR3 is TGTGCCAGCAGTTTGGGACAGGGAATCGGGGGCTACACCTTC. It codes for CASSLGQGIGGYTF.

The V and J genes are TRBV9 and TRBJ2-7; tentatively, D is TRBD1 (6 bases). CDR1 and CDR2 from the germline V gene are SGDLS and YYNGEE. Trimming removed 5 bases at V and 2 bases at J, with 11 bases between. CDR3 length: 13 residues. Here the CDR3 DNA reads TGTGCCAGCAGTGAACAGGGCCCCTACGAGCAGTACTTC. Translation gives CASSEQGPYEQYF.

This chain links TRBV10-2 with TRBJ2-5; 9 positions match TRBD2. With V trimmed by 5 bases and J by 5 bases, 3 bases remained unmatched. The CDR3 spans 13 residues. The germline CDR1 and CDR2 sequences are WSHSY and SAAADI. The CDR3 protein is CASSLAGRETQYF. In DNA, the CDR3 is TGCGCCAGCAGTCTAGCGGGAAGGGAGACCCAGTACTTC.

The chain has TRBV10-1 and TRBJ1-4, with 9 positions matching TRBD1. There are 16 residues in the CDR3. With 8 bases clipped from V and 0 bases from J, the junction kept 7 bases outside the gene matches. CDR1 and CDR2 from the germline V gene are WNHNN and SYGVQD (reference sequence). DNA of the CDR3: TGCGCCAGCGGTTCGGGACAGGGTGCAACTAATGAAAAACTGTTTTTT. Translating gives CASGSGQGATNEKLFF.

This chain links TRBV6-8 with TRBJ1-5; D gene ambiguous. The CDR3 sequence is 13 residues long. The germline V gene has CDR1 MNHGY and CDR2 SAAAGT. The V and J ends lost 5 bases and 7 bases respectively, with 12 bases between them. CDR3 sequence: CASSDEGTQPQHF. Written as DNA, the CDR3 is TGTGCCAGCAGTGATGAGGGTACCCAGCCCCAGCATTTT.

This clone was seen a handful of times. As DNA, the CDR3 is TGTGCCAGCAGCCGGGCCGGACTAGCGGGAGATGATACGCAGTATTTT. Protein product: CASSRAGLAGDDTQYF. The chain joins TRBV11-3 to TRBJ2-3; 13 nucleotides match TRBD2. Trimming cost V 5 bases and J 6 bases; bases outside gene matches: 8. Germline CDR1 is SGHNT and CDR2 is YENEEA. This CDR3 has 16 residues.

By share, this clone counts as medium-sized. The rearrangement joins TRBV11-3 to TRBJ2-2; D is unresolved. V dropped 1 base and J dropped 1 base, with 4 bases sitting between them. The CDR3 is 14 residues long. The germline gives CDR1 SGHNT, CDR2 YENEEA. The CDR3 DNA follows: TGTGCCAGCAGCTTAGTCGGGAACACCGGGGAGCTGTTTTTT. Translation: CASSLVGNTGELFF.

The chain has TRBV11-3 and TRBJ1-3; D gene unclear. This CDR3 region has 15 residues. The V end lost 4 bases, the J end lost 5 bases, and 15 bases lay between the germline ends. Germline loops: CDR1 SGHNT, CDR2 YENEEA. CDR3 bases: TGTGCCAGCAGCTCCAATAGGGCCTACCGAAACACCATATATTTT. Residues: CASSSNRAYRNTIYF.

Judged by abundance, this clone is medium-sized. The chain recombines TRBV11-3 with TRBJ2-7; 9 bases are a match to TRBD1. This CDR3 has 15 residues. The trim removed 5 bases at V and 0 bases at J, leaving 5 bases unmatched. Per the germline V gene, CDR1 is SGHNT and CDR2 is YENEEA. The CDR3: CASSPSTGGSYEQYF. The CDR3, as DNA: TGTGCCAGCAGCCCCTCGACAGGGGGCTCCTACGAGCAGTACTTC.

The V call is TRBV11-3, the J call TRBJ2-1; D is possibly TRBD2 (6 bases). V was trimmed by 1 base and J by 9 bases, leaving 13 bases between them. This CDR3 has 14 residues. The germline V gene encodes CDR1 SGHNT and CDR2 YENEEA. The CDR3 protein is CASSLVRGAGEQFF. The CDR3 DNA reads as TGTGCCAGCAGCTTAGTGCGCGGGGCCGGTGAGCAGTTCTTC.

The chain employs TRBV18 and TRBJ2-1; possible D gene TRBD2, 6 bases. The V end lost 4 bases, the J end lost 8 bases, and 21 bases lay between the germline ends. Germline V gives CDR1 KGHSH, CDR2 LQKENI. This CDR3 comprises 16 residues. The CDR3 DNA follows: TGTGCCAGCTCACGCCAATCTAGCGAACGAAGGGATGAGCAGTTCTTC. Translated: CASSRQSSERRDEQFF.

A few counts support this clone. The J gene is TRBJ2-7, the V gene TRBV7-8; D is ambiguous. Trimming cost V 5 bases and J 2 bases, with 10 bases left between them. This CDR3 is 13 amino acids long. From germline, CDR1 is SGHVS and CDR2 FQNEAQ. The CDR3 sequence is CASSNGRTYEQYF. CDR3 bases: TGTGCCAGCAGCAACGGACGGACCTACGAGCAGTACTTC.

J is TRBJ1-2 and V is TRBV29-1, with 10 bases aligning to TRBD1. The CDR3 consists of 15 residues. The trim removed 1 base at V and 7 bases at J, leaving 9 bases unmatched. Germline V CDR1 and CDR2: SQVTM, ANQGSEA. Here the CDR3 DNA reads TGCAGCGTTGAAGGGGACAGGGGTGTTTCTGGTGGCTACACCTTC. Amino acid sequence: CSVEGDRGVSGGYTF.

The chain uses TRBV11-3 and TRBJ2-7; 7 nucleotides match TRBD1. Germline assignment: CDR1 SGHNT and CDR2 YENEEA. The trim removed 4 bases at V and 0 bases at J, leaving 6 bases unmatched. The CDR3 sequence is 15 residues long. For the CDR3, the DNA is TGTGCCAGCAGCTGGGACAGCTCAGGCTCCTACGAGCAGTACTTC. Its protein is CASSWDSSGSYEQYF.

CDR3 in amino acids: CASTLEVGSNQPQHF. The CDR3 DNA reads TGTGCCAGTACCCTGGAAGTTGGGAGCAATCAGCCCCAGCATTTT. V is TRBV19 and J is TRBJ1-5, with unresolved D. Germline lookup yields CDR1 LNHDA and CDR2 SQIVND (reference sequence). This CDR3 spans 15 amino acids. With 7 bases removed from V and 1 base from J, the gap between germline ends came to 14 bases.

This clone has more than one count but fewer than ten. The chain uses TRBV11-3 and TRBJ2-3; D tentatively fits TRBD1 or TRBD2 (6 bases each). The V and J ends lost 5 bases and 6 bases respectively, with 24 bases between them. The CDR3 spans 17 residues. In germline, CDR1 is SGHNT, CDR2 YENEEA. Here the CDR3 DNA reads TGTGCCAGCAGCCAAGTTCGACTGGGTCAAGGGGGGGATACGCAGTATTTT. This codes for CASSQVRLGQGGDTQYF.

There are a few counts of this clone. The chain is built from TRBV11-3 and TRBJ2-2; D is ambiguous. CDR3 size: 17 residues. Per germline, CDR1 SGHNT and CDR2 YENEEA. The V and J ends lost 5 bases and 5 bases respectively, with 21 bases between them. CDR3 nucleotide sequence: TGTGCCAGCAGCAAGATTTCAGGTTCGGGTTATACCGGGGAGCTGTTTTTT. This translates into CASSKISGSGYTGELFF.

The V gene is TRBV28, the J gene TRBJ2-2; TRBD2 might be the D (6 bases). Germline values: CDR1 MDHEN, CDR2 SYDVKM. V was cut by 6 bases and J by 5 bases, with 7 bases left in between. The CDR3 extends over 12 amino acids. CDR3: CASREGTGELFF. CDR3 DNA: TGTGCCAGCAGGGAGGGGACCGGGGAGCTGTTTTTT.